The T cell receptor (beta chain) described here comes from a study of human T cells and chemical hapten exposure. Overall study: The study sensitized with 2% DPC on a 2 cm by 2 cm patch of upper inner arm skin. Upper-back patches of 0.01% DPC were read at 6 days.

This CDR3 contains 12 residues. The V and J ends lost 6 bases and 7 bases respectively, with 13 bases between them. The germline V gene encodes CDR1 SQVTM and CDR2 ANQGSEA. In its sample, this clonotype was seen a few times. MiXCR, applied by TCRdb to the RACE reads, yields one record per CDR3 protein. The sample has about 160,000 distinct CDR3 sequences; around a quarter are singletons. The time point: patch test 3, about 24 weeks after DPC sensitization. Treatment in this sample: therapeutic diphenylcyclopropenone sensitization with weekly scalp DPC. V gene TRBV29-1 combines with J gene TRBJ1-3, with a possible D match to TRBD1 (5 bases). The sequenced sample was whole blood, obtained in connection with sensitization to the hapten diphenylcyclopropenone (DPC). The receptor was derived from a woman between 18 and 29 years old with alopecia areata. Some clones in this sample may be carry-over from other donors' samples. CDR3 bases: TGCAGCGTGCAGGGACTCCGGAACACCATATATTTT. Residues: CSVQGLRNTIYF.